These 12 T cell receptor beta chains were sequenced from one sample in a study of CD8+ T cells in alopecia areata. This sample's treatment: oral pan-JAK inhibitor, 5-10 mg twice daily. Isolated RNA was reverse transcribed into cDNA used as the sequencing template. TCRdb's table, derived via immunoSEQ multiplex PCR, lists solely in-frame clones and lacks some. Of about 190,000 clones in the sample, around 60% were seen once. The sequencing here drew on CD4+ T cells sorted from blood, taken at approximately week 50, from a patient treated with tofacitinib. The receptors were sampled from a human donor with alopecia areata.

This clone was detected only a few times. V and J are TRBV2 and TRBJ2-2; D call uncertain. V shed 3 bases and J shed 6 bases, with 11 bases lying between them. Germline CDR1 reads SNHLY; CDR2 reads FYNNEI. The CDR3 contains 14 residues. The CDR3 spells CASSDRQMAGELFF. The CDR3 nucleotides read TGTGCCAGCAGTGATAGGCAGATGGCCGGGGAGCTGTTTTTT.

The chain carries TRBV7-2 and TRBJ2-1; no definite D call. Germline V lookup: CDR1 SGHTA, CDR2 FQGNSA. This CDR3 has 11 residues. Trimming cost V 5 bases and J 8 bases, with 7 bases left between them. The DNA of the CDR3 is TGTGCCAGCAGCCTCAAGGATGAGCAGTTCTTC. Translation gives CASSLKDEQFF.

Here the CDR3 DNA reads TGTGCCGGAGGGCCCGTCACCGGGGAGCTGTTTTTT. As protein: CAGGPVTGELFF. The chain is built from TRBV30 and TRBJ2-2, with a weak D call TRBD2 (6 bases). This CDR3 spans 12 amino acids. Trimming removed 8 bases from V and 4 bases from J, with 11 bases in between. CDR1 is GTSNPN, CDR2 SVGIG, per germline (reference sequence).

The table lists this clone with a count of one. The chain uses TRBV13 and TRBJ1-1, with 7 nucleotides matching TRBD1. Per the germline V gene, CDR1 is PRHDT and CDR2 is FYEKMQ (reference sequence). Unmatched junction bases numbered 7, after V lost 5 bases and J lost 4 bases. The CDR3 is 14 amino acids. CDR3 region: CASSGGTEGTEAFF. CDR3 DNA sequence: TGTGCCAGCAGCGGCGGGACAGAGGGCACTGAAGCTTTCTTT.

The chain has TRBV30 and TRBJ2-3, with a tentative D call TRBD1 (6 bases). Germline loops: CDR1 GTSNPN, CDR2 SVGIG (reference sequence). CDR3 length equals 15 residues. V was clipped by 2 bases and J by 2 bases, with 14 bases between them. The CDR3 loop is CAWSSTGTITDTQYF. The CDR3 DNA reads as TGTGCCTGGAGTTCTACCGGGACAATCACAGATACGCAGTATTTT.

V usage is TRBV4-1 and J usage is TRBJ2-5; 11 nucleotides agree with TRBD2. With V trimmed by 1 base and J by 5 bases, 9 bases remained unmatched. The CDR3 is 17 residues long. The germline CDR1 and CDR2 sequences are MGHRA and YSYEKL. The CDR3 DNA follows: TGCGCCAGCAGCCAAGGATTCCCACTAGCGGGGGCTGAGACCCAGTACTTC. It translates to CASSQGFPLAGAETQYF.

This sequence joins TRBV5-6 and TRBJ2-7, with 7 positions matching TRBD2. The CDR3 runs 14 residues. Germline CDR1 is SGHDT and CDR2 is YYEEEE. The J segment lost 5 bases and the V segment lost 0 bases, leaving 5 bases of the junction unmatched. CDR3 sequence (DNA): TGTGCCAGCAGCTTGGAGGGAGGGACCCACGAGCAGTACTTC. Its translation: CASSLEGGTHEQYF.

This sequence joins TRBV6-5 and TRBJ2-3; TRBD1 might be the D (6 bases). The CDR3 extends over 15 amino acids. The V end was cut by 6 bases, the J end by 1 base, with 14 bases between. Germline V lookup: CDR1 MNHEY, CDR2 SVGAGI. DNA for the CDR3: TGTGCCAGCAGGCTGCAGGACAGCCGCACAGATACGCAGTATTTT. Translating gives CASRLQDSRTDTQYF.

This chain links TRBV10-3 with TRBJ2-6; weak D call: TRBD1 (6 bases). This CDR3 is built from 17 residues. Germline V gene lookup returns CDR1 ENHRY and CDR2 SYGVKD. Trimming removed 11 bases at V and 0 bases at J, with 20 bases between. The CDR3 DNA reads as TGTGCCGCACTCCCGGGACAAGGGGGCTCTGGGGCCAACGTCCTGACTTTC. Translating it yields CAALPGQGGSGANVLTF.

The sample holds a few counts of this clone. The gene calls are TRBV6-5 and TRBJ1-2; TRBD1 matches 8 bases. CDR1 is MNHEY and CDR2 is SVGAGI in the germline V gene. This CDR3 spans 15 amino acids. Unmatched junction bases numbered 2, after V lost 0 bases and J lost 2 bases. The CDR3 loop reads CASSYSGTGNYGYTF. The CDR3 DNA reads as TGTGCCAGCAGTTACTCTGGGACAGGCAACTATGGCTACACCTTC.

This chain links TRBV2 with TRBJ1-1; D might be TRBD1 (6 bases). Trimming pared 9 bases from V and 3 bases from J, leaving 11 bases between. CDR3 length: 12 residues. The germline CDR1 and CDR2 sequences are SNHLY and FYNNEI. The CDR3 is CASRDTYTEAFF. The CDR3 DNA reads as TGTGCCAGTCGGGACACCTACACTGAAGCTTTCTTT.

This clone was observed a few times. The V call is TRBV11-2, the J call TRBJ2-2, with D unresolved. This CDR3 has 13 residues. CDR1 and CDR2 from the germline V gene are SGHAT and FQNNGV. V shed 4 bases and J shed 5 bases, with 8 bases lying between them. In DNA, the CDR3 is TGTGCCAGCAGCTCCCAGATGACCGGGGAGCTGTTTTTT. Protein: CASSSQMTGELFF. The whole variable domain, filled in from reference TRBV11-2 and TRBJ2-2, reads EAGVAQSPRYKIIEKRQSVAFWCNPISGHATLYWYQQILGQGPKLLIQFQNNGVVDDSQLPKDRFSAERLKGVDSTLKIQPAKLEDSAVYLCASSSQMTGELFFGEGSRLTVL.